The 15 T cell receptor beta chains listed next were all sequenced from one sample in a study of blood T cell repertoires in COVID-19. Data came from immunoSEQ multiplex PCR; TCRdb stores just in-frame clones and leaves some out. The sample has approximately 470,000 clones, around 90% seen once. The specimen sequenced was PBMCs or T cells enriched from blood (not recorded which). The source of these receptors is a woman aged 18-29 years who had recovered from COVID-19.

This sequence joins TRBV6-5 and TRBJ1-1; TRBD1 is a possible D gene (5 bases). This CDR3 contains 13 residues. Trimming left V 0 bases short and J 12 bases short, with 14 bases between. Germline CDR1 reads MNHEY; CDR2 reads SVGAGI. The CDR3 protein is CASSYSRQGGTFF. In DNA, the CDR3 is TGTGCCAGCAGTTACTCACGGCAGGGCGGAACTTTCTTT.

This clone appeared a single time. CDR3 residues: CASSSKGQYNEQFF. CDR3 DNA: TGTGCCAGCAGCTCCAAAGGACAATACAATGAGCAGTTCTTC. J is TRBJ2-1 and V is TRBV3-1 (or the pseudogene TRBV3-2); tentative D call: TRBD1 (5 bases). V was cut by 5 bases and J by 4 bases, with 12 bases left in between. Germline CDR1 is LGHDT and CDR2 is YNNKEL (reference sequence). The CDR3 extends over 14 amino acids.

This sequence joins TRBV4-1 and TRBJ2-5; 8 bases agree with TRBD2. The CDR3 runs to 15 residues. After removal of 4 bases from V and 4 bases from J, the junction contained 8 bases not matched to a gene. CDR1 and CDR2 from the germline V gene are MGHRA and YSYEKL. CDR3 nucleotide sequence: TGCGCCAGCAGCCCGGAAGGGACTAGGGGAGAGACCCAGTACTTC. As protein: CASSPEGTRGETQYF.

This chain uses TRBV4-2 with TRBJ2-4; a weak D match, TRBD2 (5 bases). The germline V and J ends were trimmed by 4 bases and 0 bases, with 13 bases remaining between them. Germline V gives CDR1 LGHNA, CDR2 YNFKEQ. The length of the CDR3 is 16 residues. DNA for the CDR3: TGTGCCAGCAGCCTTCCGGGGAGCCTAGCCAAAAACATTCAGTACTTC. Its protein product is CASSLPGSLAKNIQYF.

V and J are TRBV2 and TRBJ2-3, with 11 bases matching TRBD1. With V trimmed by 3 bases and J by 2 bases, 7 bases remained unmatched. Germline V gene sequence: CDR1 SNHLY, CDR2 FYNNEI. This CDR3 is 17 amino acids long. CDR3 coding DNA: TGTGCCAGCAGTGACTCCGGGACAGGGGGAATCACAGATACGCAGTATTTT. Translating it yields CASSDSGTGGITDTQYF.

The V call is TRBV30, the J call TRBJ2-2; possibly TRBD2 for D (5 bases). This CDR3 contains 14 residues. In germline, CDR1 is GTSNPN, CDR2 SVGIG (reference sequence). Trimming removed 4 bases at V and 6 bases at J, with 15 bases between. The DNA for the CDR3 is TGTGCCTGGAATACGGCCGGAGGTGCCGGGGAGCTGTTTTTT. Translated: CAWNTAGGAGELFF.

The CDR3 DNA is TGTGCCAGTACCAGGGGATATGGCTACACCTTC. It is translated as CASTRGYGYTF. This chain links TRBV19 with TRBJ1-2; weak D call: TRBD1 (6 bases). Germline V gene lookup returns CDR1 LNHDA and CDR2 SQIVND (reference sequence). V shed 7 bases and J shed 5 bases, with 8 bases lying between them. The CDR3 has 11 residues.

As DNA, the CDR3 is TGTGCCAGCAGACTCGGCGGCGCGGGCAATCAGCCCCAGCATTTT. As protein: CASRLGGAGNQPQHF. V gene TRBV28 combines with J gene TRBJ1-5; the D is unclear. The germline gives CDR1 MDHEN, CDR2 SYDVKM. The V end was cut by 6 bases, the J end by 2 bases, with 14 bases between. This CDR3 region has 15 residues.

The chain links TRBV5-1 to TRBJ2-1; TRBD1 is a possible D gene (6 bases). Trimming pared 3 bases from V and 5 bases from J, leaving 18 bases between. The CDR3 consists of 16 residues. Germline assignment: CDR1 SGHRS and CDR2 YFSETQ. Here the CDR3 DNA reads TGCGCCAGCAGCTATAGCGACAGGTTCCGGAACAATGAGCAGTTCTTC. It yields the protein CASSYSDRFRNNEQFF.

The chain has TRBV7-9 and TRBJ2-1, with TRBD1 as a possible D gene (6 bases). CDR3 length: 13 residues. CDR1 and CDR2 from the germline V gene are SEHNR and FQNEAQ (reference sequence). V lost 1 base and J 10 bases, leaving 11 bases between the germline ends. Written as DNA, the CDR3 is TGTGCCAGCAGCTTAGACGCCGGGACAGAGCAGTTCTTC. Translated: CASSLDAGTEQFF. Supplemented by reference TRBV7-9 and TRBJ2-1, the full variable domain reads DTGVSQNPRHKITKRGQNVTFRCDPISEHNRLYWYRQTLGQGPEFLTYFQNEAQLEKSRLLSDRFSAERPKGSFSTLEIQRTEQGDSAMYLCASSLDAGTEQFFGPGTRLTVL.

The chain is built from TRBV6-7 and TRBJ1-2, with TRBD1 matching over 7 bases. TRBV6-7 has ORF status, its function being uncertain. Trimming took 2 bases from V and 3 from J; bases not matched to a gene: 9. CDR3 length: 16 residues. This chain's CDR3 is CASSYLTGMGYYGYTF. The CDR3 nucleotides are TGTGCCAGCAGTTACCTGACAGGGATGGGCTACTATGGCTACACCTTC.

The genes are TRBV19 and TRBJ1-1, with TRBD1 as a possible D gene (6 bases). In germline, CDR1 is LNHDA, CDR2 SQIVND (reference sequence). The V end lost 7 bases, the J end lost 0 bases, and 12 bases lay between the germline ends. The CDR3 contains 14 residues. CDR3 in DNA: TGTGCCAGTAACGCAGGGACATTGAACACTGAAGCTTTCTTT. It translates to CASNAGTLNTEAFF.

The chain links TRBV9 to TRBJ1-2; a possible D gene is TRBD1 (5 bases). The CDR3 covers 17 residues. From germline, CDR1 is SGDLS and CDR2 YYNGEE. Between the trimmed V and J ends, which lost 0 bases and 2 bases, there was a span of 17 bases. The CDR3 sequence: CASSVGDVGELNYGYTF. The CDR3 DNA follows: TGTGCCAGCAGCGTAGGGGATGTAGGGGAATTGAACTATGGCTACACCTTC.

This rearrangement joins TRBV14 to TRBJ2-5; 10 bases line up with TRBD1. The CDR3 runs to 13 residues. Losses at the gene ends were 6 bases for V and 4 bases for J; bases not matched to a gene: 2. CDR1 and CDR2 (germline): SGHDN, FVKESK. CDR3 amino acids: CASSRQGAETQYF. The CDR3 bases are TGTGCCAGCAGTCGACAGGGGGCAGAGACCCAGTACTTC.

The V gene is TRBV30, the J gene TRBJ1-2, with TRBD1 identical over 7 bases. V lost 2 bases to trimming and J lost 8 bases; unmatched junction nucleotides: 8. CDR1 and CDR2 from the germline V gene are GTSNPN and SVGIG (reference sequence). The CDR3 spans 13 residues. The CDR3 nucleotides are TGTGCCTGGAGTCCCCGGACAGGTCGCGGCTACACCTTC. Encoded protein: CAWSPRTGRGYTF.